Reported below is one T cell receptor (beta chain). Its antigen is not identified. This specimen comes from a study of T-cell reconstitution after alpha-beta-depleted transplantation in children. Study-level findings and limits: At around two months after transplant, the alpha-beta T cells were reportedly derived from several hundred expanded clones that came from non-depleted graft cells. Recipient T cells and thymic progenitors that survived were the source of the high TCRbeta diversity seen at day 60 in some patients. T-cell numbers and diversity, one year after transplant, stemmed largely from T cells that were newly produced.

J gave up 3 bases and V 6 bases, and 10 bases lay outside the gene matches. The CDR3 length is 15 residues. Molecular barcoding with unique molecular identifiers was used for the TCRbeta library. Via MiXCR, TCRdb re-called the PCR reads, giving one row per CDR3 protein. This sample has fewer than 550,000 distinct CDR3 sequences, with 15% to 20% found just once. This chain uses TRBV12-3 or TRBV12-4 with TRBJ2-5, with 7 positions matching TRBD2. Sequencing used PBMCs, mostly from graft donor cells, obtained 360 days after TCRalphabeta/CD19-depleted stem cell transplant. The TCR sequence derives from a boy younger than two who had a stem cell transplant for Wiskott-Aldrich syndrome, so the T cells may come from the graft donor. CDR3 nucleotides: TGTGCCAGCAGGCGCGGGAGTCGAAGCAAAGAGACCCAGTACTTC. Its translation: CASRRGSRSKETQYF.